This T cell receptor (beta chain) was captured in a study of T-cell reconstitution after alpha-beta-depleted transplantation in children. Study-wide results and caveats: Diversity and T-cell counts at one year after transplant derived mostly from new T cells. Several patients had high TCRbeta diversity at day 60; it came from surviving recipient T cells and thymic progenitors. Reportedly, roughly two months post-transplant, alpha-beta T cells arose from several hundred expanded graft clones.

Unique molecular identifiers were incorporated when the TCRbeta library was constructed. One entry per CDR3 protein, called by TCRdb with MiXCR from the PCR reads. The data show around 450,000 distinct CDR3 sequences, about 11% seen once. Germline CDR1 reads SGHRS; CDR2 reads YFSETQ. V gave up 0 bases and J gave up 1 base; unmatched junction bases: 3. This CDR3 region has 15 residues. This clonotype was counted many times. As yet, its antigen is unknown. The sequencing used PBMCs, collected before TCRalphabeta/CD19-depleted stem cell transplant. This sequence was found in a child younger than 10 with inherited bone marrow failure, due to receive a stem cell transplant. V usage is TRBV5-1 and J usage is TRBJ1-1, with 7 nucleotides matching TRBD1. The CDR3 loop is CASSLGQGGNTEAFF. The CDR3 region has the DNA TGCGCCAGCAGCTTGGGGCAGGGGGGGAACACTGAAGCTTTCTTT.